Detailed here is one T cell receptor beta chain. Libraries were prepared by immunoSEQ multiplex PCR; TCRdb keeps only in-frame clonotypes and omits some of them. Here the sample spans approximately 140,000 clones, roughly 90% being singletons. The data stem from a study of cytomegalovirus exposure and HLA in healthy donors. Trimming cost V 8 bases and J 4 bases, with 14 bases left between them. The CDR3 spans 12 residues. CDR1 is GTSNPN, CDR2 SVGIG, per germline (reference sequence). This TCR derives from a man between 18 and 35 years old in good health and CMV-seronegative. V gene TRBV30 combines with J gene TRBJ1-2; possible D gene TRBD1, 5 bases. The sequenced material came from PBMCs. CDR3 loop: CARRDLGYGYTF. The CDR3 region has the DNA TGTGCCCGCAGGGATTTGGGCTATGGCTACACCTTC.